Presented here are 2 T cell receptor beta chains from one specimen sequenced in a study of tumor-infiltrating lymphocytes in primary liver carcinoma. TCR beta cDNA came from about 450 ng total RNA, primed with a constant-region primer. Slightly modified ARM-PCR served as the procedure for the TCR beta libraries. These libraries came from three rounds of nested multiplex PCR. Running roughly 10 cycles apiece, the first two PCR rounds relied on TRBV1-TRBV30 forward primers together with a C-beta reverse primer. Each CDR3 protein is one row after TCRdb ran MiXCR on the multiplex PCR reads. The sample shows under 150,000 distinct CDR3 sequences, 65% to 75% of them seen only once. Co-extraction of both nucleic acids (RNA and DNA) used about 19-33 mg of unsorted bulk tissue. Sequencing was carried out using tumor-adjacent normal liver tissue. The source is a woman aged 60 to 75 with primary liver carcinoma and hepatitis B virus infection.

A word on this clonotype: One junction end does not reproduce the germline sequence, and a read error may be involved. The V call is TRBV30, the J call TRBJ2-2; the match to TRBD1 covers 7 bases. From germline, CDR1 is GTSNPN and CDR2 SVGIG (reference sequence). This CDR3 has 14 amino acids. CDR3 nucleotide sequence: TGTGCCTGGAGTGGAACAGGGGTGGTCGGGGAGCTGTTCTTT. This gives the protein CAWSGTGVVGELFF.

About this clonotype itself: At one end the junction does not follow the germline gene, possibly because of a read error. The DNA of the CDR3 is TGTGCCTGCAGCCAAGAGGTTCAAACCATTCAGTACTTC. Translation: CACSQEVQTIQYF. This chain links TRBV4-2 with TRBJ2-4; D unresolved. Germline CDR1 LGHNA, CDR2 YNFKEQ. This CDR3 is 13 amino acids long.